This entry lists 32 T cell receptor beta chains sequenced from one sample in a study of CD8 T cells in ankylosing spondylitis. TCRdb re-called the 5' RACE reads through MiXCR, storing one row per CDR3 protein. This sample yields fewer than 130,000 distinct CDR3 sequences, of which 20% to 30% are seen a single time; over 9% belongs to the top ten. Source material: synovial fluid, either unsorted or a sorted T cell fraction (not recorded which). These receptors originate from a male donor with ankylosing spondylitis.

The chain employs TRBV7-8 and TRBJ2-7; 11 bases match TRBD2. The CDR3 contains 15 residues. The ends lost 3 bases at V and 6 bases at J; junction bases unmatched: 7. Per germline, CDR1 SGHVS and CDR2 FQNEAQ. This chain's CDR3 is CASSFLLAGEGEQYF. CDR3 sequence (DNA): TGTGCCAGCAGCTTTCTACTAGCGGGAGAGGGCGAGCAGTACTTC.

The CDR3: CASSRDNLGEQYF. The CDR3 DNA sequence: TGTGCCAGCAGCCGGGACAACCTCGGGGAGCAGTACTTC. This rearrangement joins TRBV3-1 to TRBJ2-7, with D possibly TRBD1 on 6 matching bases. There are 13 residues in the CDR3. Trimming pared 4 bases from V and 7 bases from J, leaving 14 bases between. CDR1 and CDR2 (germline): LGHDT, YNNKEL (reference sequence).

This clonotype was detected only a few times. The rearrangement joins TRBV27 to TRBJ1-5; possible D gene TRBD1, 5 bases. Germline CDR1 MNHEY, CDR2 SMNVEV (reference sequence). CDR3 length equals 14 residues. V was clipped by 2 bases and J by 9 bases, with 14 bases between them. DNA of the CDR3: TGTGCCAGCAGTTTAACGGAGGGGTATGGGCCCCAGCATTTT. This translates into CASSLTEGYGPQHF.

This CDR3 is CSAYRPPYEQYF. The CDR3 DNA reads as TGCAGTGCGTACAGGCCCCCCTACGAGCAGTACTTC. V usage is TRBV20-1 and J usage is TRBJ2-7; weak D call: TRBD1 (5 bases). The CDR3 consists of 12 residues. In germline, CDR1 is DFQATT, CDR2 SNEGSKA (reference sequence). The germline V and J ends were trimmed by 6 bases and 2 bases, with 11 bases remaining between them.

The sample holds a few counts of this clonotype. The CDR3, as DNA: TGTGCCAGCAGTTTAGAGGCACAGGGCGCTTTCTTT. Translated, it gives CASSLEAQGAFF. The chain is built from TRBV12-3 or TRBV12-4 and TRBJ1-1; TRBD1 is a possible D gene (6 bases). With 1 base removed from V and 11 bases from J, the gap between germline ends came to 11 bases. The length of the CDR3 is 12 residues.

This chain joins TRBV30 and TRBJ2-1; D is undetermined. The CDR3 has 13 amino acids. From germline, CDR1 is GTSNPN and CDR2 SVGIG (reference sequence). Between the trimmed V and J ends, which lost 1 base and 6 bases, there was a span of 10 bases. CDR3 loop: CAWSGVSSNEQFF. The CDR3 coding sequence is TGTGCCTGGAGTGGGGTTAGCAGCAATGAGCAGTTCTTC.

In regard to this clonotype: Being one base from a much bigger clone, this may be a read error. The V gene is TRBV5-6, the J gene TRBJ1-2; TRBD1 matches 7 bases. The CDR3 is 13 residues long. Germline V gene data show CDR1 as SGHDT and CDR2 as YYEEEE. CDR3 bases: TGTGCCAGCAGCTCGGGACAGCTCTATTGCTACACCTTC. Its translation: CASSSGQLYCYTF.

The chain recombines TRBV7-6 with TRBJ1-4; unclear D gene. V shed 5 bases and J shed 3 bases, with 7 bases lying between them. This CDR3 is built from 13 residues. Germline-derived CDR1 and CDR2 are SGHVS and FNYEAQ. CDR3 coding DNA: TGTGCCAGCAGCCCGCAGGCTAATGAAAAACTGTTTTTT. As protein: CASSPQANEKLFF.

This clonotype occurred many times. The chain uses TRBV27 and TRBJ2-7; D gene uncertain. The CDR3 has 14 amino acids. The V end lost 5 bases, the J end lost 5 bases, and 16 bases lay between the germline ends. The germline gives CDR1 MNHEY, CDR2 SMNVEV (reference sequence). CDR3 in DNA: TGTGCCAGCAGTCCCCACCCGCTTGGCCACGAGCAGTACGTC. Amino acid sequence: CASSPHPLGHEQYV.

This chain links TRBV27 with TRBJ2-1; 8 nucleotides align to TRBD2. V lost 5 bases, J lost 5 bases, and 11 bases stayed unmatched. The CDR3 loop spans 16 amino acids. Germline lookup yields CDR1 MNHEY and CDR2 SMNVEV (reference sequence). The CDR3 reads CASSQTPTSANNEQFF. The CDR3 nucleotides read TGTGCCAGCAGTCAAACACCGACTAGCGCGAACAATGAGCAGTTCTTC.

For the CDR3, the DNA is TGTGCCAGCAGCTTATTTACAGGCGGGGGCTACACCTTC. Protein product: CASSLFTGGGYTF. This chain connects TRBV11-2 to TRBJ1-2; maybe TRBD1 (5 bases). Trimming shortened V by 2 bases and J by 8 bases, and 12 bases separated the two germline ends. The CDR3 sequence is 13 residues long. Germline assignment: CDR1 SGHAT and CDR2 FQNNGV.

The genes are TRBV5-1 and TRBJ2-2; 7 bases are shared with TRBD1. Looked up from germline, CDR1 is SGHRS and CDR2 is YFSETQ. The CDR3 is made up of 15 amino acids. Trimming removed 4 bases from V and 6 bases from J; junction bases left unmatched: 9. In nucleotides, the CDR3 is TGCGCCAGCAGCCTATGGGACAGCCTGGCCGGGGAGCTGTTTTTT. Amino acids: CASSLWDSLAGELFF.

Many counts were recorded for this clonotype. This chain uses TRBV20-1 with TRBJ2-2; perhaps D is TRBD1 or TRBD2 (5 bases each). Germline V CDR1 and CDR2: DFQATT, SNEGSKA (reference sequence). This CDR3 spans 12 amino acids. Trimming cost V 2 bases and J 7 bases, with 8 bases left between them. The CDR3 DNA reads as TGCAGTGCTAGACCGAGGGGCGGGGAGCTGTTTTTT. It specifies CSARPRGGELFF.

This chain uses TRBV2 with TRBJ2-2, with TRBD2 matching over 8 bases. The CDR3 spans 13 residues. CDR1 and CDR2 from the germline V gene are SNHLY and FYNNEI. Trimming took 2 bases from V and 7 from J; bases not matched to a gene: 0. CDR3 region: CASSELAGGELFF. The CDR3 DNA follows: TGTGCCAGCAGTGAACTAGCGGGCGGGGAGCTGTTTTTT.

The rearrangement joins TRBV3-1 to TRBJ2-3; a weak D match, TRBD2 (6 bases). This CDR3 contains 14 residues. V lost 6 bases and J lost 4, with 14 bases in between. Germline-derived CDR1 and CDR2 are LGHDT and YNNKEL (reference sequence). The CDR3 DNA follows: TGTGCCAGCAGAAGGGAGGATGGGGCAGATACGCAGTATTTT. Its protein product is CASRREDGADTQYF.

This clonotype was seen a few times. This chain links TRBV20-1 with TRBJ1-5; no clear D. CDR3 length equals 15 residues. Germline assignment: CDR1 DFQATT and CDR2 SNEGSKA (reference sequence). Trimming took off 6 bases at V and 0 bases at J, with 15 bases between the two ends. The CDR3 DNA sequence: TGCAGTGCCACATACCCCGGAGATAGCAATCAGCCCCAGCATTTT. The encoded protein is CSATYPGDSNQPQHF.

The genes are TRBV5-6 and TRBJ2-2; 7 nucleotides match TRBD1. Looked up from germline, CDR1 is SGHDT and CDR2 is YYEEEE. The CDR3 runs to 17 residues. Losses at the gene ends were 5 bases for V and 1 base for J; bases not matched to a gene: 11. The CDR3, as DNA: TGTGCCAGCAGAATTAAAAACAGGGGACGGAACACCGGGGAGCTGTTTTTT. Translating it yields CASRIKNRGRNTGELFF.

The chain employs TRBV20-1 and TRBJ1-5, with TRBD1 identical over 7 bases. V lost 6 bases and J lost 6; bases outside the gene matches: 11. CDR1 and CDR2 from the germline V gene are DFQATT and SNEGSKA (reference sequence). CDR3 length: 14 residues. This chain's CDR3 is CSAIRGQVGQPQHF. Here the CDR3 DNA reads TGCAGTGCCATTCGTGGACAGGTCGGTCAGCCCCAGCATTTT.

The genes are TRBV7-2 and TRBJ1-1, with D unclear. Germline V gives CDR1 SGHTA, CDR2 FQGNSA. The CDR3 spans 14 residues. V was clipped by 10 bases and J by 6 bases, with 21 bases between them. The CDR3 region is CATKGGRASAEAFF. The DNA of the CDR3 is TGTGCCACTAAGGGCGGGCGGGCCTCGGCTGAAGCTTTCTTT.

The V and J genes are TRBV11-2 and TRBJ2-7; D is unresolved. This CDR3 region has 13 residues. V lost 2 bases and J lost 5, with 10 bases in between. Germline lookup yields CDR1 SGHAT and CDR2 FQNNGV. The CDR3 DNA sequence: TGTGCCAGCAGCTTATTATCCGGACACGAGCAGTACTTC. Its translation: CASSLLSGHEQYF.

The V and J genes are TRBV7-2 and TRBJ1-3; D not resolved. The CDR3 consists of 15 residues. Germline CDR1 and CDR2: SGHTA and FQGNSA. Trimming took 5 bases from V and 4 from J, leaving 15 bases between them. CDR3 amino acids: CASSLNSGSGNTIYF. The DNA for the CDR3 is TGTGCCAGCAGCCTCAATAGTGGATCCGGAAACACCATATATTTT.

CDR3 nucleotide sequence: TGTGCCATCAGTGAGTCGAAGGACGGTGAAGCTTTCTTT. It translates to CAISESKDGEAFF. This chain links TRBV10-3 with TRBJ1-1; D gene ambiguous. Germline CDR1 is ENHRY and CDR2 is SYGVKD. CDR3 size: 13 residues. V was cut by 0 bases and J by 7 bases, with 9 bases left in between.

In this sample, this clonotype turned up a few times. The CDR3 loop is CASSLGDRSTEAFF. For the CDR3, the DNA is TGTGCCAGCAGCTTAGGAGACAGGTCCACTGAAGCTTTCTTT. The J gene is TRBJ1-1, the V gene TRBV11-2, with D maybe TRBD1 (6 bases). From germline, CDR1 is SGHAT and CDR2 FQNNGV. This CDR3 has 14 amino acids. Between the trimmed V and J ends, which lost 1 base and 4 bases, there was a span of 10 bases. Full variable domain (remainder filled in from reference TRBV11-2 and TRBJ1-1): EAGVAQSPRYKIIEKRQSVAFWCNPISGHATLYWYQQILGQGPKLLIQFQNNGVVDDSQLPKDRFSAERLKGVDSTLKIQPAKLEDSAVYLCASSLGDRSTEAFFGQGTRLTVV.

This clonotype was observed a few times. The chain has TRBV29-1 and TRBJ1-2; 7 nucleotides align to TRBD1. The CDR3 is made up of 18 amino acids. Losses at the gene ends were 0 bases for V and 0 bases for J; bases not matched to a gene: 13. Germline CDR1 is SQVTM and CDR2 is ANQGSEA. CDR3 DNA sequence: TGCAGCGTTGAAGATTGGAGGGTCAGGGGGGGAACTAACTATGGCTACACCTTC. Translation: CSVEDWRVRGGTNYGYTF. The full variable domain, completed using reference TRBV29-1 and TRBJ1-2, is SAVISQKPSRDICQRGTSLTIQCQVDSQVTMMFWYRQQPGQSLTLIATANQGSEATYESGFVIDKFPISRPNLTFSTLTVSNMSPEDSSIYLCSVEDWRVRGGTNYGYTFGSGTRLTVV.

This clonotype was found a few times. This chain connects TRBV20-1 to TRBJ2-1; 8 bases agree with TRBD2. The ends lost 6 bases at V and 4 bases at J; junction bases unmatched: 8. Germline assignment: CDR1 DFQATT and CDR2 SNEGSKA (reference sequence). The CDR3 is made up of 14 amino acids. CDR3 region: CSATAVAGYNEQFF. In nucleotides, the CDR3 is TGCAGTGCCACCGCGGTAGCGGGGTACAATGAGCAGTTCTTC.

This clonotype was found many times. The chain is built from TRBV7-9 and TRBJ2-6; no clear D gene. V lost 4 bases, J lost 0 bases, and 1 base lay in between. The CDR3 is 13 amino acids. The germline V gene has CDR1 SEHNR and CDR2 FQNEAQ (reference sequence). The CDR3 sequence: CASSSSGANVLTF. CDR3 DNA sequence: TGTGCCAGCAGCTCCTCTGGGGCCAACGTCCTGACTTTC.

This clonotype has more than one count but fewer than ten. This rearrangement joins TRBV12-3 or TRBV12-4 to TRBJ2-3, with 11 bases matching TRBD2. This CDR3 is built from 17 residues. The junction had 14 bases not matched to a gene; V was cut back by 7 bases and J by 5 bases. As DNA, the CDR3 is TGTGCCAGCAACCTGATGCTAGGGCTAGCGGGAGGAGATACGCAGTATTTT. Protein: CASNLMLGLAGGDTQYF.

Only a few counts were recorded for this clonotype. CDR3 bases: TGTGCCAGCAGCTCTACTAGCAGACCCTACAATGAGCAGTTCTTC. It encodes CASSSTSRPYNEQFF. The V call is TRBV7-2, the J call TRBJ2-1; possible D gene TRBD2, 6 bases. The CDR3 spans 15 residues. Germline V gene data show CDR1 as SGHTA and CDR2 as FQGNSA. V dropped 4 bases and J dropped 2 bases, with 12 bases sitting between them.

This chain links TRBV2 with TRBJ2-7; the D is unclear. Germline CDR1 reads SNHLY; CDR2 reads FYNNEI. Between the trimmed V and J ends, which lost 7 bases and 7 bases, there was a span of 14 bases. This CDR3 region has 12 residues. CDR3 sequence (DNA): TGTGCCAGCACCAGGACGGGTCTGGAGCAGTACGTC. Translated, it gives CASTRTGLEQYV.

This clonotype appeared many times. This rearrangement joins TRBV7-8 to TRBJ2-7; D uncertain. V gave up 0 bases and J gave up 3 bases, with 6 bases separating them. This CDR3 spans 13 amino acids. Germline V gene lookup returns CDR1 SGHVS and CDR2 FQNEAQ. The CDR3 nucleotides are TGTGCCAGCAGCTTAGCGTTATTCTACGAGCAGTACTTC. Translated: CASSLALFYEQYF.

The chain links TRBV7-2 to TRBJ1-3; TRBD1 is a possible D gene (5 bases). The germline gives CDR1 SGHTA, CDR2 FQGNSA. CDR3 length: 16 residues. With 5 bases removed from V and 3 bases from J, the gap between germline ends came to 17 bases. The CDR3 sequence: CASSRSTVLDGNTIYF. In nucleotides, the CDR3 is TGTGCCAGCAGCCGATCGACAGTGCTAGATGGAAACACCATATATTTT.

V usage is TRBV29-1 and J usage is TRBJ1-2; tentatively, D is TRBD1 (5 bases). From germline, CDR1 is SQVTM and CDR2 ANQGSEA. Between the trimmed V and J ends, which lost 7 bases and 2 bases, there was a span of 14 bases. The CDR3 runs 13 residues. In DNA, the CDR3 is TGCAGCGCTTCGGGGCTTTTCAACTATGGCTACACCTTC. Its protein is CSASGLFNYGYTF.